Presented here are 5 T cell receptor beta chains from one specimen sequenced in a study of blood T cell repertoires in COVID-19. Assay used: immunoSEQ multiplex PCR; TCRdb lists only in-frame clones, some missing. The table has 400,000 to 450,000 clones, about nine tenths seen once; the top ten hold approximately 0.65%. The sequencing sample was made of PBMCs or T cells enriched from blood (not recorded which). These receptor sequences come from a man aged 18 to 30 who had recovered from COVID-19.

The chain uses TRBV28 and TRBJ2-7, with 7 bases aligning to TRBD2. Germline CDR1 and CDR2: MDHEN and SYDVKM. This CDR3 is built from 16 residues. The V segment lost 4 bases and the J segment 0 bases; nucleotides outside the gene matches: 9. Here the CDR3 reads CASSSQGLDSSYEQYF. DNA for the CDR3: TGTGCCAGCAGTTCTCAAGGACTAGATAGCTCCTACGAGCAGTACTTC.

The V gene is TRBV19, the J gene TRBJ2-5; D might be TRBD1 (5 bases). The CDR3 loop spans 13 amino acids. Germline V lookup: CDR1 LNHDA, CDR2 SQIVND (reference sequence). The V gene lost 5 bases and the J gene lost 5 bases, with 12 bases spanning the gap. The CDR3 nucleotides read TGTGCCAGTAGTCCCACGGACAAGGAGACCCAGTACTTC. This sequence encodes CASSPTDKETQYF.

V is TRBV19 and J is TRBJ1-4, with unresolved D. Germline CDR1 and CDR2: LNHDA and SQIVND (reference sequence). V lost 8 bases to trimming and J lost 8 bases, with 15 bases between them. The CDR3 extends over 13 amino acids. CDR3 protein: CASGRTTREKLFF. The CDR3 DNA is TGTGCCAGTGGGCGAACAACTAGGGAAAAACTGTTTTTT.

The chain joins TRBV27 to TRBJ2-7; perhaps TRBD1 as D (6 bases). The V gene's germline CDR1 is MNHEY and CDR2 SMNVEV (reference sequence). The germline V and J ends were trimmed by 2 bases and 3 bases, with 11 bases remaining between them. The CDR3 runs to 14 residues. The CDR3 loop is CASSLRGHYYEQYF. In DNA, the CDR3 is TGTGCCAGCAGTTTAAGGGGACACTACTACGAGCAGTACTTC.

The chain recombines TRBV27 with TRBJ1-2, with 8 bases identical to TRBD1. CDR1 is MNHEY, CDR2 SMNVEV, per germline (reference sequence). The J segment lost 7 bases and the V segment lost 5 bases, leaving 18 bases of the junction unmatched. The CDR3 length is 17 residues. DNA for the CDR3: TGTGCCAGCAGTCAGTTATCCCTTGGACAGGGAACGTCTGGCTACACCTTC. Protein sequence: CASSQLSLGQGTSGYTF.